These T cell receptor beta chains were read from a single sample in a study of technical replicates of blood from four donors. Produced via immunoSEQ multiplex PCR; TCRdb's table is partial and in-frame only. The sample yields about 90,000 clones, 85% to 95% seen once. Sample: T cells isolated from PBMCs. The receptors originated from a human donor in good health. Each CDR3 is given with its conserved first and last residue. A D gene is named only where the DNA matches it firmly. Clone size is given for some rows only: seen once, a few or many times, or a class if the clone is expanded.

TRBV6-1	-	TRBJ1-5	few	CASSENPGTSSNQPQHF	TGTGCCAGCAGTGAAAACCCCGGGACATCTAGCAATCAGCCCCAGCATTTT
TRBV7-9	TRBD2	TRBJ2-7	once	CASSFREAYEQYF	TGTGCCAGCAGCTTCCGGGAGGCCTACGAGCAGTACTTC
TRBV7-3	-	TRBJ2-6	-	CASSLTTDIFRSGANVLTF	TGTGCCAGCAGCTTAACTACAGACATCTTTCGCTCTGGGGCCAACGTCCTGACTTTC
TRBV28	TRBD2	TRBJ2-1	-	CASSRLAGDYNEQFF	TGTGCCAGCAGCCGACTAGCGGGTGATTACAATGAGCAGTTCTTC
TRBV11-2	TRBD1	TRBJ2-7	-	CASSVNAGTGTYEQYF	TGTGCCAGCAGTGTTAACGCCGGGACAGGGACCTACGAGCAGTACTTC
TRBV28	TRBD2	TRBJ2-7	-	CASSGSSGSGNEQYF	TGTGCCAGCAGTGGATCTAGCGGGAGCGGCAACGAGCAGTACTTC
TRBV30	-	TRBJ1-2	-	CAWRPTRRPNYGYTF	TGTGCCTGGAGGCCGACTCGGAGGCCTAACTATGGCTACACCTTC
TRBV6-5	-	TRBJ2-7	-	CASSYSLWGDEQYF	TGTGCCAGCAGTTACTCTCTCTGGGGGGACGAGCAGTACTTC
TRBV6-5	TRBD1	TRBJ2-5	-	CASSYGDRVRETQYF	TGTGCCAGCAGTTACGGGGACAGGGTTCGAGAGACCCAGTACTTC
TRBV10-3	-	TRBJ2-7	-	CAISESRGHSYEQYF	TGTGCCATCAGTGAATCTAGGGGACACTCCTACGAGCAGTACTTC
TRBV4-2	TRBD1	TRBJ1-2	-	CASSPRTGGNYGYTF	TGTGCCAGCAGCCCTAGGACAGGTGGGAACTATGGCTACACCTTC
TRBV5-1	-	TRBJ2-1	-	CASRLGGGSYNEQFF	TGCGCCAGCAGACTCGGGGGTGGCTCCTACAATGAGCAGTTCTTC
TRBV30	TRBD1	TRBJ1-2	few	CAWSDPPKTGTDGYTF	TGTGCCTGGAGTGACCCTCCCAAGACAGGGACGGATGGCTACACCTTC
TRBV29-1	-	TRBJ2-5	-	CSVDRGGGETQYF	TGCAGCGTTGACAGGGGAGGGGGAGAGACCCAGTACTTC
TRBV5-4	-	TRBJ2-1	-	CASSPVGGDFYNEQFF	TGTGCCAGCAGCCCGGTCGGGGGTGATTTCTACAATGAGCAGTTCTTC
TRBV7-3	-	TRBJ2-1	-	CASSFTYNEQFF	TGTGCCAGCAGCTTTACATACAATGAGCAGTTCTTC
TRBV4-1	-	TRBJ1-1	once	CASSQEGRTYTEAFF	TGCGCCAGCAGCCAAGAGGGGCGCACTTACACTGAAGCTTTCTTT
TRBV19	-	TRBJ1-1	-	CASNGGRNTEAFF	TGTGCCAGTAACGGAGGGAGGAACACTGAAGCTTTCTTT
TRBV7-9	TRBD2	TRBJ2-1	few	CASSFPSGHNNEQFF	TGTGCCAGCAGCTTTCCTAGCGGGCACAACAATGAGCAGTTCTTC
TRBV4-1	-	TRBJ1-1	few	CASSLVWGVLDTEAFF	TGCGCCAGCAGCCTCGTTTGGGGGGTTTTGGACACTGAAGCTTTCTTT
TRBV9	TRBD1	TRBJ2-1	once	CASSEIQGAYRLDEQFF	TGTGCCAGCAGCGAAATACAGGGGGCATACCGCCTGGATGAGCAGTTCTTC
TRBV6-1	-	TRBJ1-4	-	CASSVREGLGATNEKLFF	TGTGCCAGCAGTGTCCGGGAGGGGTTGGGTGCAACTAATGAAAAACTGTTTTTT
TRBV19	-	TRBJ1-1	-	CASRVRGGGTEAFF	TGTGCCAGTAGAGTTAGGGGGGGTGGCACTGAAGCTTTCTTT
TRBV9	TRBD1	TRBJ2-5	-	CASSRTGGAYQETQYF	TGTGCCAGCAGCAGGACAGGGGGCGCGTACCAAGAGACCCAGTACTTC
TRBV2	TRBD2	TRBJ2-1	-	CASPLAGTHNEQFF	TGTGCCAGCCCACTAGCGGGAACCCACAATGAGCAGTTCTTC
TRBV29-1	-	TRBJ1-2	-	CSADSGFYGYTF	TGCAGCGCCGATTCGGGGTTCTATGGCTACACCTTC
TRBV5-4	TRBD2	TRBJ2-1	-	CASSSLGGLAGYNEQFF	TGTGCCAGCAGCTCTCTTGGAGGGCTAGCGGGCTACAATGAGCAGTTCTTC
TRBV4-1	TRBD1	TRBJ1-6	once	CASSFGQGNSPLHF	TGCGCCAGCAGCTTCGGACAGGGCAATTCACCCCTCCACTTT
TRBV10-3	-	TRBJ2-7	-	CATKGVETYEQYF	TGTGCCACCAAGGGGGTTGAGACCTACGAGCAGTACTTC
TRBV7-9	-	TRBJ2-1	-	CASQGTNEQFF	TGTGCCAGCCAGGGGACCAATGAGCAGTTCTTC
TRBV30	TRBD1	TRBJ1-4	-	CAWTSPSWDRTYEKLFF	TGTGCCTGGACCTCACCGAGCTGGGACAGGACGTATGAAAAACTGTTTTTT
TRBV4-1	-	TRBJ2-5	once	CASSQVHRPEETQYF	TGCGCCAGCAGCCAAGTACACCGGCCGGAGGAGACCCAGTACTTC
TRBV19	TRBD2	TRBJ2-7	-	CASSLRGLTYEQYF	TGTGCCAGTAGTCTTAGGGGACTAACCTACGAGCAGTACTTC
TRBV5-1	-	TRBJ2-1	-	CASRAGVNEQFF	TGCGCCAGCAGGGCAGGGGTCAATGAGCAGTTCTTC
TRBV30	TRBD1	TRBJ1-5	-	CAWSTGQGAYQPQHF	TGTGCCTGGAGTACGGGACAGGGGGCCTATCAGCCCCAGCATTTT
TRBV28	-	TRBJ1-6	-	CASSLSGFGSPLHF	TGTGCCAGCAGTTTATCGGGGTTCGGTTCACCCCTCCACTTT
TRBV28	-	TRBJ1-2	once	CASSLSGFGYTF	TGTGCCAGCAGTTTATCAGGGTTTGGCTACACCTTC
TRBV14	TRBD2	TRBJ2-2	-	CASSLLAGVTGELFF	TGTGCCAGCAGCCTGCTAGCGGGAGTCACCGGGGAGCTGTTTTTT
TRBV6-5	-	TRBJ2-4	-	CASSYSMGLAKNIQYF	TGTGCCAGCAGTTACTCGATGGGGCTTGCCAAAAACATTCAGTACTTC
TRBV18	-	TRBJ1-1	few	CASSPTVHVTEAFF	TGTGCCAGCTCACCAACAGTACACGTCACTGAAGCTTTCTTT
TRBV19	TRBD2	TRBJ2-1	-	CASSMVASREVGNEQFF	TGTGCCAGTAGTATGGTAGCGTCCCGGGAGGTCGGCAATGAGCAGTTCTTC
TRBV5-1	TRBD2	TRBJ2-5	-	CASSLLAGGQETQYF	TGCGCCAGCAGCTTGCTAGCGGGGGGGCAAGAGACCCAGTACTTC
TRBV5-6	TRBD2	TRBJ2-5	-	CAAGLAGQETQYF	TGTGCCGCTGGCCTAGCGGGTCAAGAGACCCAGTACTTC